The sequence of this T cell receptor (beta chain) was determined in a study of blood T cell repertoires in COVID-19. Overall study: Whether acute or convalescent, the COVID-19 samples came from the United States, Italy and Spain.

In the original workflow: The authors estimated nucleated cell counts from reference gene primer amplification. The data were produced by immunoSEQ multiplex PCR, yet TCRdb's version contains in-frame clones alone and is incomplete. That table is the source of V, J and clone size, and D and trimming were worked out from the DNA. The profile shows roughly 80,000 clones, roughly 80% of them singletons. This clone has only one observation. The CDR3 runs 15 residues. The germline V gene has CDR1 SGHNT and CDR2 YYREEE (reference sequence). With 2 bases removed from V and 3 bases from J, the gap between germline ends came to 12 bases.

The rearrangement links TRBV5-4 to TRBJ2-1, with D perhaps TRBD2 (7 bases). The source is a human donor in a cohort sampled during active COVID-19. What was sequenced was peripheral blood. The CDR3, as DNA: TGTGCCAGCAGCTTTCTCGGGGGGCACTACAATGAGCAGTTCTTC. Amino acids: CASSFLGGHYNEQFF.